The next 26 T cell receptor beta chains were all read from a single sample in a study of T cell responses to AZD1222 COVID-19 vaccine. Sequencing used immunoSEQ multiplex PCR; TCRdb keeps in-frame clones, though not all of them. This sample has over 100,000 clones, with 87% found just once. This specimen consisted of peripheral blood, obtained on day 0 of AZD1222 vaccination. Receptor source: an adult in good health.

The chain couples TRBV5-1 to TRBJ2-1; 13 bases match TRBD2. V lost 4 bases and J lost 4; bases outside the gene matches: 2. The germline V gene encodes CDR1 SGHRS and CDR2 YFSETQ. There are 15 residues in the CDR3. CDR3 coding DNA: TGCGCCAGCAGCGCACTAGCGGGAGGGTACAATGAGCAGTTCTTC. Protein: CASSALAGGYNEQFF.

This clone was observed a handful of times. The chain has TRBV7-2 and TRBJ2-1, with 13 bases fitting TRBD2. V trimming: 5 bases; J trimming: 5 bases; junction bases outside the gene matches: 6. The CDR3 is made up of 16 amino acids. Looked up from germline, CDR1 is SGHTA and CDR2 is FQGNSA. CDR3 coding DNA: TGTGCCAGCAGCCCGAGACTAGCGGGAGGAGACAATGAGCAGTTCTTC. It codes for CASSPRLAGGDNEQFF.

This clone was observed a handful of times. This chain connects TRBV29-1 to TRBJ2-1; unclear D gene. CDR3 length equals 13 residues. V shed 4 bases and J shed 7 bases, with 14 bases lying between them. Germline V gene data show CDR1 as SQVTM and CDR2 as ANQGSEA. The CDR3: CSVAPALVNEQFF. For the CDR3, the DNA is TGCAGCGTTGCCCCCGCCTTAGTGAATGAGCAGTTCTTC.

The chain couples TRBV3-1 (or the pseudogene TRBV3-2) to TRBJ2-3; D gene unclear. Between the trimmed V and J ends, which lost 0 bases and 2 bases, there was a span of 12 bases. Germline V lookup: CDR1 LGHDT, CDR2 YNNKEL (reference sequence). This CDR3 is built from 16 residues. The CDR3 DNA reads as TGTGCCAGCAGCCAAGACACCCGCGCCACCACAGATACGCAGTATTTT. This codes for CASSQDTRATTDTQYF.

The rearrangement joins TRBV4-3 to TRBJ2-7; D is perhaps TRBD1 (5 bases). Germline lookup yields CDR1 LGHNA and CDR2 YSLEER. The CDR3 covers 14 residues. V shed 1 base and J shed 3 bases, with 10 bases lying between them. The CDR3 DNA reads TGCGCCAGCAGCCAAGGACAAGGGGACTACGAGCAGTACTTC. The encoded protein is CASSQGQGDYEQYF.

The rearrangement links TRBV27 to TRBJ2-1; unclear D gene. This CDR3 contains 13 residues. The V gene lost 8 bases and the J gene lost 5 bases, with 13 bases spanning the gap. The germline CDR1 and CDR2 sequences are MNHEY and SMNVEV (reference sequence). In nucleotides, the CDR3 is TGTGCCAGCCGTGTCCTATGGAACAATGAGCAGTTCTTC. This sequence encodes CASRVLWNNEQFF.

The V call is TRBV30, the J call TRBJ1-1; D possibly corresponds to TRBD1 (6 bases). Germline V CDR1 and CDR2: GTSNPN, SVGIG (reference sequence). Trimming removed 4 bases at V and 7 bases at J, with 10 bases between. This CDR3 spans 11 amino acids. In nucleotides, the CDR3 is TGTGCCTGGAAATACAGGGATGAAGCTTTCTTT. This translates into CAWKYRDEAFF.

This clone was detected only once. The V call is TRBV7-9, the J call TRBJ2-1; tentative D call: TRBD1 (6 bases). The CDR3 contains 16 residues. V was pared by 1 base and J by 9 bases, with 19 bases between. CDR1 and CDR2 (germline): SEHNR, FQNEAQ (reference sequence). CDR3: CASSLGTYEDSSEQFF. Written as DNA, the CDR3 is TGTGCCAGCAGCTTAGGAACATACGAGGACAGTTCTGAGCAGTTCTTC.

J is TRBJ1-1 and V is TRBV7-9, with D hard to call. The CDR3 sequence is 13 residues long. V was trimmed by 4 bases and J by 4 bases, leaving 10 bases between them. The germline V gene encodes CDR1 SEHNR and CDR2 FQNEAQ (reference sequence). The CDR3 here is CASSSSLGTEAFF. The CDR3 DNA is TGTGCCAGCAGCTCTTCCCTGGGCACTGAAGCTTTCTTT.

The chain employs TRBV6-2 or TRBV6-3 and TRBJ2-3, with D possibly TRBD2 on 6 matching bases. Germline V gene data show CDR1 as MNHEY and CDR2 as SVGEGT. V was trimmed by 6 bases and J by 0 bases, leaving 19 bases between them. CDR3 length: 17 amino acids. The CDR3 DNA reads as TGTGCCAGCAGCCCAGTATTCGGAGGGAGGAGCACAGATACGCAGTATTTT. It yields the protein CASSPVFGGRSTDTQYF.

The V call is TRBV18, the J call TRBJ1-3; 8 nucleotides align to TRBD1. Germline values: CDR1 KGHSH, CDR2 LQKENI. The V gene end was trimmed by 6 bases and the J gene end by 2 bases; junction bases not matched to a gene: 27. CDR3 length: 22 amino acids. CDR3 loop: CASSRTPTGVGNTFVTGNTIYF. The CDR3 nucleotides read TGTGCCAGCTCTCGTACCCCGACAGGGGTTGGAAATACTTTCGTTACTGGAAACACCATATATTTT. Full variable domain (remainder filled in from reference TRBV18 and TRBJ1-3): NAGVMQNPRHLVRRRGQEARLRCSPMKGHSHVYWYRQLPEEGLKFMVYLQKENIIDESGMPKERFSAEFPKEGPSILRIQQVVRGDSAAYFCASSRTPTGVGNTFVTGNTIYFGEGSWLTVV.

The CDR3 DNA sequence: TGTGCCAGCTCTTCGGGAGCAAACACCATATATTTT. Encoded protein: CASSSGANTIYF. The chain joins TRBV9 to TRBJ1-3; D gene ambiguous. Germline V lookup: CDR1 SGDLS, CDR2 YYNGEE. Deletions cut 7 bases from V and 6 bases from J, with 11 bases between. CDR3 size: 12 residues.

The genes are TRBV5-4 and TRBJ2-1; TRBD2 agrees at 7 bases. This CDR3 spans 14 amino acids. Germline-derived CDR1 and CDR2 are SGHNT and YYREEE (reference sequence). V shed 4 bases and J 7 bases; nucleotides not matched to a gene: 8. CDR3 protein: CASSSRAAGNEQFF. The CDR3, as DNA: TGTGCCAGCAGCAGCAGGGCAGCGGGGAATGAGCAGTTCTTC.

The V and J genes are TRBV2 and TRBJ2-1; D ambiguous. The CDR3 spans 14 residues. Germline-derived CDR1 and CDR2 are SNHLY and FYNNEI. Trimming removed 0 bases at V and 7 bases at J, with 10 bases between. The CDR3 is CASSEAYVGNEQFF. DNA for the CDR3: TGTGCCAGCAGTGAAGCGTACGTGGGTAATGAGCAGTTCTTC.

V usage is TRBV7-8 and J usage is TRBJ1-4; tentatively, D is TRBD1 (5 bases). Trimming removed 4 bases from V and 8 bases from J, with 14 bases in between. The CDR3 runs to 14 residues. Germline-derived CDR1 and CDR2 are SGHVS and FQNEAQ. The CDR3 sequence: CASSSDMPREKLFF. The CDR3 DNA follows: TGTGCCAGCAGCTCGGACATGCCACGGGAAAAACTGTTTTTT.

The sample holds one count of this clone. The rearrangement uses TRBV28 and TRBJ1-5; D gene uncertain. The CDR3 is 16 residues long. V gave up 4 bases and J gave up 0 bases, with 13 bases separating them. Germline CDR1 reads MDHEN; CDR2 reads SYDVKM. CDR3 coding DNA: TGTGCCAGCAGTTCCCTTCGACGGAATAGCAATCAGCCCCAGCATTTT. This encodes CASSSLRRNSNQPQHF. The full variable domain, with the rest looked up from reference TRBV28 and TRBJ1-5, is DVKVTQSSRYLVKRTGEKVFLECVQDMDHENMFWYRQDPGLGLRLIYFSYDVKMKEKGDIPEGYSVSREKKERFSLILESASTNQTSMYLCASSSLRRNSNQPQHFGDGTRLSIL.

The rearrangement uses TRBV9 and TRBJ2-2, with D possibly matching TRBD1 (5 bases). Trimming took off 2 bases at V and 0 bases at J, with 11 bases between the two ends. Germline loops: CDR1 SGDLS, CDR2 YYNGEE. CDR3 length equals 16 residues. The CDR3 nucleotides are TGTGCCAGCAGCGTGCAGGGATCCGCGAACACCGGGGAGCTGTTTTTT. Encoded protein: CASSVQGSANTGELFF.

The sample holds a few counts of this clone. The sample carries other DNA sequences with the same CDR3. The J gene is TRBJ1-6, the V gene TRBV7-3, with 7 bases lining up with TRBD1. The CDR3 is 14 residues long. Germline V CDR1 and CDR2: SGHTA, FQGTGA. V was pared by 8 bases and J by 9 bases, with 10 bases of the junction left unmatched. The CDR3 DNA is TGTGCCAGCTCCTACAGGGGCCGGGGTTCACCCCTCCACTTT. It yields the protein CASSYRGRGSPLHF.

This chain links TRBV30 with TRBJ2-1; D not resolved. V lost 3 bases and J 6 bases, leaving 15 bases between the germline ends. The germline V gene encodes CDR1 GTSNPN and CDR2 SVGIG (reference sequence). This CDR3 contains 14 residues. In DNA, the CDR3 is TGTGCCTGGAGCCGAGGCCTAAGGCGCAATGAGCAGTTCTTC. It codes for CAWSRGLRRNEQFF.

The CDR3 loop is CASSIYRSYNEQFF. The CDR3 DNA is TGTGCCAGTAGTATCTATAGGTCCTACAATGAGCAGTTCTTC. The chain uses TRBV19 and TRBJ2-1; no definite D call. Germline assignment: CDR1 LNHDA and CDR2 SQIVND (reference sequence). V was trimmed by 3 bases and J by 1 base, leaving 7 bases between them. CDR3 length equals 14 residues.

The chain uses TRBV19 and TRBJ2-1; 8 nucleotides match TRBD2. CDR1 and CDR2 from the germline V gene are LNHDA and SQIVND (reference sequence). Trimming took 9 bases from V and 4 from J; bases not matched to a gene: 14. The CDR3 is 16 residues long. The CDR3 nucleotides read TGTGCCAGCCAAACGCAGACGGGAGGGCCTTACAATGAGCAGTTCTTC. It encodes CASQTQTGGPYNEQFF.

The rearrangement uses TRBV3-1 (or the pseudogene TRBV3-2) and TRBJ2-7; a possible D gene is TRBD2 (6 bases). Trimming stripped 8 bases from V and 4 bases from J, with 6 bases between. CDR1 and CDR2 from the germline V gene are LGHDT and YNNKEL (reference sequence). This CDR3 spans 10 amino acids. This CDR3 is CASGTYEQYF. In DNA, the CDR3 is TGTGCCAGCGGGACTTACGAGCAGTACTTC.

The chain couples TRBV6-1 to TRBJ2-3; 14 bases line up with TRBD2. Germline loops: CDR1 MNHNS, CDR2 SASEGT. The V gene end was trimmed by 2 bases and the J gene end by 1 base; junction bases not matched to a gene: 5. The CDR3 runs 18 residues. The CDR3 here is CASSEKGLAGAGTDTQYF. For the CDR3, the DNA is TGTGCCAGCAGTGAAAAGGGACTAGCGGGAGCCGGCACAGATACGCAGTATTTT.

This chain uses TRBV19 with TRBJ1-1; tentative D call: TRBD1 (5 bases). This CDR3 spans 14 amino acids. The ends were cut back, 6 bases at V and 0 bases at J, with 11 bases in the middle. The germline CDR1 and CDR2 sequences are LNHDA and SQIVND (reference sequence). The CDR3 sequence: CASRGEALNTEAFF. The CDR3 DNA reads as TGTGCCAGTAGAGGGGAGGCCCTGAACACTGAAGCTTTCTTT.

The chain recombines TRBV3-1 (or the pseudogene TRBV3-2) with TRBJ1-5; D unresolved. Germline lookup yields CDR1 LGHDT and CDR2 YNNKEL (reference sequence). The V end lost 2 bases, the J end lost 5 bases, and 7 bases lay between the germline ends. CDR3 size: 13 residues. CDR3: CASSQNRDQPQHF. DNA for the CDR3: TGTGCCAGCAGCCAAAATAGGGATCAGCCCCAGCATTTT.

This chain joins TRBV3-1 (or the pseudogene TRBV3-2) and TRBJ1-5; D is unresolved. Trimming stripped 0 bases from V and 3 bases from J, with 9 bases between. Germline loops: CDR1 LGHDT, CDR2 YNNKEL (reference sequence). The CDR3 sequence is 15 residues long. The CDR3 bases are TGTGCCAGCAGCCAAGAGTTCGGACCCAATCAGCCCCAGCATTTT. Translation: CASSQEFGPNQPQHF.